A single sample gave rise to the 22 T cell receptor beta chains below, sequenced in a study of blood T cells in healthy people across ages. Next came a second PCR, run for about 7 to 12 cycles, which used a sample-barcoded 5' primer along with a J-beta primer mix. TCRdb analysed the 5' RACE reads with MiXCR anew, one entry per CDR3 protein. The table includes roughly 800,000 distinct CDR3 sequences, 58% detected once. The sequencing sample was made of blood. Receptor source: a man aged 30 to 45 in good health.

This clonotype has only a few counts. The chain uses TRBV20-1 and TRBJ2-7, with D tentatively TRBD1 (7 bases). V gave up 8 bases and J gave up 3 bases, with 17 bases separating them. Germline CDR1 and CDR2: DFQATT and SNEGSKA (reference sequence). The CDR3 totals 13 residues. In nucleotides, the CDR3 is TGCAGTCCTGGAGGGGGCGCCGACTACGAGCAGTACTTC. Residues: CSPGGGADYEQYF.

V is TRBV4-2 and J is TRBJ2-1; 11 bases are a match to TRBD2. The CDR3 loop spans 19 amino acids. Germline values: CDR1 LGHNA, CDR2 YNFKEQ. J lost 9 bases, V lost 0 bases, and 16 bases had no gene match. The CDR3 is CASSQDPISGRAGEGEQFF. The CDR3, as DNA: TGTGCCAGCAGCCAAGATCCGATTAGCGGGAGGGCCGGAGAGGGTGAGCAGTTCTTC.

The CDR3 is CASSPTVEETQYF. In nucleotides, the CDR3 is TGTGCCAGCTCACCAACCGTCGAAGAGACCCAGTACTTC. The V call is TRBV18, the J call TRBJ2-5; D not resolved. V was shortened by 2 bases and J by 3 bases, with 7 bases between the two germline ends. CDR1 is KGHSH and CDR2 is LQKENI in the germline V gene. The CDR3 totals 13 residues.

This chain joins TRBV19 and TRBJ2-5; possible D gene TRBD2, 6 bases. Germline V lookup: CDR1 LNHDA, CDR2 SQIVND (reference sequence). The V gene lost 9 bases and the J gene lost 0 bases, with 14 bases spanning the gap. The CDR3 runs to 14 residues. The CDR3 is CASNIAVNQETQYF. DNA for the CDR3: TGTGCCAGCAATATAGCGGTGAACCAAGAGACCCAGTACTTC.

CDR3 sequence (DNA): TGCAGTGCTATCAGAGGACAGGCTTATTGGTACACCTTC. This gives the protein CSAIRGQAYWYTF. The V call is TRBV20-1, the J call TRBJ1-2, with 7 positions matching TRBD1. The V segment lost 4 bases and the J segment 11 bases; nucleotides outside the gene matches: 13. The CDR3 is 13 amino acids. CDR1 DFQATT and CDR2 SNEGSKA come from the germline V gene (reference sequence).

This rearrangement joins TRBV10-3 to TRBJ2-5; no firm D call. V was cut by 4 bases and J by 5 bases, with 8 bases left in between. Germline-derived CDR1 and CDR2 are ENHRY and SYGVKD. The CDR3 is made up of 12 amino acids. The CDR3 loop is CAISGSPETQYF. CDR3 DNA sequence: TGTGCCATCAGTGGTTCGCCGGAGACCCAGTACTTC.

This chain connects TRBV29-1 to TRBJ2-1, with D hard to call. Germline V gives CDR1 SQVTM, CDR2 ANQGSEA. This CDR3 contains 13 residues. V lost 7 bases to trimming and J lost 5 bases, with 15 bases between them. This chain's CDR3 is CSGGITGNNEQFF. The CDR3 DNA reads TGCAGCGGGGGTATTACGGGCAACAATGAGCAGTTCTTC.

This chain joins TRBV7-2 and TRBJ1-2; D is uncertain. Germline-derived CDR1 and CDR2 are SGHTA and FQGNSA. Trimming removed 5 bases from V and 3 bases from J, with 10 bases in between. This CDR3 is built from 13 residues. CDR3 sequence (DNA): TGTGCCAGCAGCGCCCTGAGGGACTATGGCTACACCTTC. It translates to CASSALRDYGYTF.

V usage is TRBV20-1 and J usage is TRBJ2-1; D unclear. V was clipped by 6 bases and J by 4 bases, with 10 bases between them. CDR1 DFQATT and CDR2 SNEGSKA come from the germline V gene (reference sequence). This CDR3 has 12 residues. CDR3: CSATRGYNEQFF. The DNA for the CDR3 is TGCAGTGCCACGAGAGGTTACAATGAGCAGTTCTTC.

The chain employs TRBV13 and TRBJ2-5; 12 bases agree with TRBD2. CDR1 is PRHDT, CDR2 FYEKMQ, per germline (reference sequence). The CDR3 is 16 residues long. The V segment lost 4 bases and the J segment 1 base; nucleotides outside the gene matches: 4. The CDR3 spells CASSSGLAGLQETQYF. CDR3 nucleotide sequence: TGTGCCAGCAGCTCCGGACTAGCGGGGCTCCAAGAGACCCAGTACTTC.

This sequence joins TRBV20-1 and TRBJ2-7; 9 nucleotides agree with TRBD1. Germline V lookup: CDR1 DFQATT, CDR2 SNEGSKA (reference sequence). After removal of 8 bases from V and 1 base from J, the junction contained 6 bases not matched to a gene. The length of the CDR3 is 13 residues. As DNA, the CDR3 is TGCAGTACCGAGACAGGGGGATCCTACGAGCAGTACTTC. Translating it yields CSTETGGSYEQYF.

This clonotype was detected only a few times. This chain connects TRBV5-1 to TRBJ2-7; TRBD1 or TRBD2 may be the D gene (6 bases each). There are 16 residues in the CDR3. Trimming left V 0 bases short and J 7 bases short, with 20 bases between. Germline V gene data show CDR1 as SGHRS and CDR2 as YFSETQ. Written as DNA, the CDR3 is TGCGCCAGCAGCTTGGGCCTGAGTAGGGGGGACGCTGAGCAGTACTTC. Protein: CASSLGLSRGDAEQYF. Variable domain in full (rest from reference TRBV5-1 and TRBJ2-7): KAGVTQTPRYLIKTRGQQVTLSCSPISGHRSVSWYQQTPGQGLQFLFEYFSETQRNKGNFPGRFSGRQFSNSRSEMNVSTLELGDSALYLCASSLGLSRGDAEQYFGPGTRLTVT.

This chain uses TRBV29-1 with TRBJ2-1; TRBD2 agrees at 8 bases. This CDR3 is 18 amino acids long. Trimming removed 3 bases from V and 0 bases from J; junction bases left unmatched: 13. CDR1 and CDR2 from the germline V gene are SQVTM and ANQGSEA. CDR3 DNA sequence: TGCAGCGTTGAGCTTCGGGGGGGGCCGCGGATCTCCTACAATGAGCAGTTCTTC. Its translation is CSVELRGGPRISYNEQFF.

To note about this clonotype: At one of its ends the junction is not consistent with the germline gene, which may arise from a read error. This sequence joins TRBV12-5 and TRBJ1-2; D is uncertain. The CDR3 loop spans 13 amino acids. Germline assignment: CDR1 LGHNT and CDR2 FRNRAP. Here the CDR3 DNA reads TGTGCTAGTGGTGTGGTCGCGTTTACGAGCTACACCTTC. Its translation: CASGVVAFTSYTF. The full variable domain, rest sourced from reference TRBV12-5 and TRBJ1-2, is DARVTQTPRHKVTEMGQEVTMRCQPILGHNTVFWYRQTMMQGLELLAYFRNRAPLDDSGMPKDRFSAEMPDATLATLKIQPSEPRDSAVYFCASGVVAFTSYTFGSGTRLTVV.

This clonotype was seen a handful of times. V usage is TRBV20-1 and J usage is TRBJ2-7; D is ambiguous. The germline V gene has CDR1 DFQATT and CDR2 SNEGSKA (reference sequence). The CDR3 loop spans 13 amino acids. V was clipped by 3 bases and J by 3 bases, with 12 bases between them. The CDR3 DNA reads TGCAGTGCTAGGGAACAGAGTTACTACGAGCAGTACTTC. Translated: CSAREQSYYEQYF.

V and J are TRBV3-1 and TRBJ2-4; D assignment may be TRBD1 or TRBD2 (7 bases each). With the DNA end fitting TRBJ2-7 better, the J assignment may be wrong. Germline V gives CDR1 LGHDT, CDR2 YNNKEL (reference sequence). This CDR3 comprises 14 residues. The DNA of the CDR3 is TGTGCCAGCAGCCAAGGCGACAGGGAGGGCGAGCAGTACTTC. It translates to CASSQGDREGEQYF.

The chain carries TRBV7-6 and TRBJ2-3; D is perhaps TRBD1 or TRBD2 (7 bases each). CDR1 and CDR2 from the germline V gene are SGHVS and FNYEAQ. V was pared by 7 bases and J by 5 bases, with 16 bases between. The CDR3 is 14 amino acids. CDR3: CASTQGGRLDTQYF. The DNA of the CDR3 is TGTGCCAGCACCCAGGGGGGGCGGTTAGATACGCAGTATTTT. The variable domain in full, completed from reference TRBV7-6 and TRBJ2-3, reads GAGVSQSPRYKVTKRGQDVALRCDPISGHVSLYWYRQALGQGPEFLTYFNYEAQQDKSGLPNDRFSAERPEGSISTLTIQRTEQRDSAMYRCASTQGGRLDTQYFGPGTRLTVL.

The CDR3 DNA reads as TGTGCCAGCAGTGTAGGGGACAGTCGGTATGGCTACACCTTC. It yields the protein CASSVGDSRYGYTF. This chain links TRBV2 with TRBJ1-2; TRBD1 aligns across 7 bases. Trimming removed 4 bases from V and 5 bases from J; junction bases left unmatched: 7. The CDR3 has 14 residues. Germline V CDR1 and CDR2: SNHLY, FYNNEI.

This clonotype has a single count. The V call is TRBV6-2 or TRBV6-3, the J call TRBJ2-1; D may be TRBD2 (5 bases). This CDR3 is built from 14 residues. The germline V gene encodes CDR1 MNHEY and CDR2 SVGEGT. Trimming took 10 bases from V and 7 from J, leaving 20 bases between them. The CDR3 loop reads CATRRPVGINEQFF. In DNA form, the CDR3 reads TGTGCCACCCGGAGGCCCGTAGGGATAAATGAGCAGTTCTTC.

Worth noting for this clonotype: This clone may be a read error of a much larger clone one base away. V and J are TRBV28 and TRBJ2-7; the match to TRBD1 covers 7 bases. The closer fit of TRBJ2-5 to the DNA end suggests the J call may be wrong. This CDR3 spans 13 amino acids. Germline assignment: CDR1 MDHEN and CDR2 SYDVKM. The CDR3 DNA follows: TGTGCCAGCAGTCACTCCAGGGGGGAGACCCAGTACTTC. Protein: CASSHSRGETQYF.

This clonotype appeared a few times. The CDR3 sequence: CASSQDQLYNEQFF. Here the CDR3 DNA reads TGTGCCAGCAGCCAAGATCAACTTTACAATGAGCAGTTCTTC. The V call is TRBV4-2, the J call TRBJ2-1, with no clear D. This CDR3 contains 14 residues. Germline CDR1 is LGHNA and CDR2 is YNFKEQ. V was clipped by 0 bases and J by 4 bases, with 7 bases between them.

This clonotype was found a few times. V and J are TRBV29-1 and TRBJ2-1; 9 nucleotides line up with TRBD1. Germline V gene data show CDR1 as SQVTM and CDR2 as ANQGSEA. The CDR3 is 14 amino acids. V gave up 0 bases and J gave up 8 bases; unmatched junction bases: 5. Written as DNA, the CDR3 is TGCAGCGTTGAAGATCATGGGACAGGGTATGAGCAGTTCTTC. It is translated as CSVEDHGTGYEQFF.